The 10 T cell receptor beta chains below all came from one sample that was sequenced in a study of CD8+ T cells in alopecia areata. RNA was extracted and reverse transcribed into cDNA as the sequencing template. The protocol was immunoSEQ multiplex PCR, while the TCRdb copy is restricted to in-frame clones and leaves out a portion. The repertoire holds fewer than 200,000 clones, approximately 62% seen once, with approximately 15% in the top ten. Stated treatment: oral pan-JAK inhibitor, 5-10 mg twice daily. Here the sequenced sample was CD4+ T cells sorted from blood, taken at week 24, from a patient treated with tofacitinib. All receptors come from a human donor with alopecia areata.

This clone showed up just once. The CDR3: CSVIGTHSYEQYF. The CDR3 nucleotides are TGCAGCGTTATCGGGACCCACTCCTACGAGCAGTACTTC. The V call is TRBV29-1, the J call TRBJ2-7; D may be TRBD1 or TRBD2 (5 bases each). The V end lost 5 bases, the J end lost 0 bases, and 11 bases lay between the germline ends. The CDR3 sequence is 13 residues long. Germline V gene lookup returns CDR1 SQVTM and CDR2 ANQGSEA.

This clone turned up a few times. V usage is TRBV7-2 and J usage is TRBJ2-2; TRBD2 is a possible D gene (6 bases). Per the germline V gene, CDR1 is SGHTA and CDR2 is FQGNSA. The CDR3 is 16 amino acids. V gave up 0 bases and J gave up 6 bases, with 14 bases separating them. The CDR3 is CASSLAGSFGSGELFF. The CDR3 bases are TGTGCCAGCAGCTTAGCCGGGAGTTTCGGGTCCGGGGAGCTGTTTTTT.

This clone was seen just once. The genes are TRBV5-6 and TRBJ2-4; D not resolved. V was trimmed by 2 bases and J by 0 bases, leaving 6 bases between them. Per germline, CDR1 SGHDT and CDR2 YYEEEE. The CDR3 contains 14 residues. CDR3 region: CASSFIGAKNIQYF. The CDR3 nucleotides are TGTGCCAGCAGCTTTATTGGAGCCAAAAACATTCAGTACTTC. Using reference TRBV5-6 and TRBJ2-4 for the parts outside the CDR3, the full variable domain is DAGVTQSPTHLIKTRGQQVTLRCSPKSGHDTVSWYQQALGQGPQFIFQYYEEEERQRGNFPDRFSGHQFPNYSSELNVNALLLGDSALYLCASSFIGAKNIQYFGAGTRLSVL.

This clone was observed once. The V call is TRBV4-2, the J call TRBJ2-3; weak D call: TRBD2 (5 bases). Germline V gives CDR1 LGHNA, CDR2 YNFKEQ. CDR3 length: 12 amino acids. V gave up 0 bases and J gave up 9 bases, with 7 bases separating them. In nucleotides, the CDR3 is TGTGCCAGCAGCCAAGAACTAGAGACGCAGTATTTT. Translating it yields CASSQELETQYF.

The rearrangement links TRBV5-1 to TRBJ2-5; 8 bases are shared with TRBD1. CDR1 is SGHRS and CDR2 is YFSETQ in the germline V gene. The V gene end was trimmed by 1 base and the J gene end by 5 bases; junction bases not matched to a gene: 7. This CDR3 has 15 residues. CDR3 nucleotides: TGCGCCAGCAGCTTGCACAGGGGGGTCTGGGAGACCCAGTACTTC. Encoded protein: CASSLHRGVWETQYF.

This clone was observed a handful of times. The chain links TRBV29-1 to TRBJ2-7; D is possibly TRBD1 (5 bases). The CDR3 sequence is 14 residues long. Per the germline V gene, CDR1 is SQVTM and CDR2 is ANQGSEA. V was pared by 7 bases and J by 4 bases, with 20 bases between. The CDR3 nucleotides are TGCAGCGCTCTAAGCCAGGGAAAAGGGTACGAGCAGTACTTC. It translates to CSALSQGKGYEQYF.

V usage is TRBV4-1 and J usage is TRBJ2-7, with 7 bases that match TRBD1. The CDR3 is 17 amino acids. V lost 4 bases and J lost 0; bases outside the gene matches: 12. Germline loops: CDR1 MGHRA, CDR2 YSYEKL. CDR3 region: CASSRAPGTAISYEQYF. Here the CDR3 DNA reads TGCGCCAGCAGCCGAGCCCCCGGGACAGCGATCTCCTACGAGCAGTACTTC.

This clone was found once. The V gene is TRBV30, the J gene TRBJ1-1, with 10 bases matching TRBD1. Germline CDR1 GTSNPN, CDR2 SVGIG (reference sequence). CDR3 length: 19 residues. The V segment lost 0 bases and the J segment 0 bases; nucleotides outside the gene matches: 13. CDR3 sequence (DNA): TGTGCCTGGAGTGTACTTTGGACAGGGGGAAAAACTATGAACACTGAAGCTTTCTTT. Translated: CAWSVLWTGGKTMNTEAFF.

This clone was seen a handful of times. V and J are TRBV9 and TRBJ1-2, with D maybe TRBD1 (5 bases). The ends were cut back, 4 bases at V and 4 bases at J, with 20 bases in the middle. This CDR3 is 16 amino acids long. Germline CDR1 reads SGDLS; CDR2 reads YYNGEE. The CDR3 spells CASSPDVGVNTYGYTF. CDR3 in DNA: TGTGCCAGCAGCCCCGACGTGGGGGTTAATACCTATGGCTACACCTTC.

This clone was seen more than once but under ten times. This chain joins TRBV18 and TRBJ1-6; tentatively, D is TRBD1 (6 bases). The V end was cut by 8 bases, the J end by 4 bases, with 9 bases between. CDR3 size: 13 residues. The germline V gene encodes CDR1 KGHSH and CDR2 LQKENI. The CDR3 region has the DNA TGTGCCAGCACGGGACAATATAATTCACCCCTCCACTTT. It codes for CASTGQYNSPLHF.